This T cell receptor (beta chain) was identified during a study of T cell responses to AZD1222 COVID-19 vaccine. Study-wide results and caveats: Donors, mostly white British, included more females; clonal diversity was possibly underestimated. Reports indicate that nearly half of spike-specific TCRs are directed at unmutated variant regions. Spike regions recognized by vaccine-associated CD4 TCRs spanned the protein, led by 160-218 and 743-854. Spike-specific TCR breadth and depth both grew after two AZD1222 doses.

With regard to this clone: Its antigen is not known.

Clones were read by immunoSEQ multiplex PCR, and TCRdb kept only the in-frame ones, dropping some. Among about 130,000 clones listed, around 90% were seen once. CDR1 LGHDT and CDR2 YNNKEL come from the germline V gene (reference sequence). V lost 4 bases and J lost 2; bases outside the gene matches: 3. CDR3 size: 15 residues. The source is an adult in good health. This chain uses TRBV3-1 (or the pseudogene TRBV3-2) with TRBJ2-3; 10 bases line up with TRBD2. The material sequenced was peripheral blood, taken on day 0 of MenACWY control vaccination. CDR3 in amino acids: CASSPLAGVTDTQYF. CDR3 nucleotide sequence: TGTGCCAGCAGCCCCCTAGCGGGAGTCACAGATACGCAGTATTTT.